These T cell receptor beta chains were read from a single sample in a study of cytomegalovirus exposure and HLA in healthy donors. Measured with immunoSEQ multiplex PCR; TCRdb has only the in-frame clones, and not every one. The data show approximately 110,000 clones, 15% seen once. Sequenced sample: PBMCs. These receptors all come from a female donor in good health and CMV-seronegative. The CDR3 runs from the conserved cysteine through the conserved F or W. A D gene is named only where the DNA matches it firmly. Some rows mark clone size as missing; the rest say once, few, many or name a class of expanded clone.

>.|.|TRBV4-3|TRBJ2-1
TGCGCCAGCAGCCAATCCCCCGGGAACAATGAGCAGTTCTTC
CASSQSPGNNEQFF
>.|few|TRBV4-1|TRBJ1-2
TGCGCCAGCAGCCACGGAAGACAGACTAACTATGGCTACACCTTC
CASSHGRQTNYGYTF
>.|.|TRBV5-4|TRBJ2-7
TGTGCCAGCAGCTTGGGAGCTACGAGCTCAGGGCAGTACTTC
CASSLGATSSGQYF
>.|many|TRBV4-2|TRBJ2-2
TGTGCCAGCAGCCAAGAGGAGGGAGGCACCGGGGAGCTGTTTTTT
CASSQEEGGTGELFF
>TRBD2|.|TRBV28|TRBJ2-5
TGTGCCAGCAGCCGGCGTACTAGCGGCGAAGAGACCCAGTACTTC
CASSRRTSGEETQYF
>.|.|TRBV6-5|TRBJ2-7
TGTGCCAGCCGGGGTTCACTCTACGAGCAGTACTTC
CASRGSLYEQYF
>TRBD1|few|TRBV28|TRBJ1-3
TGTGCCAGCAGTTTGGGACAGAGAAACACCATATATTTT
CASSLGQRNTIYF
>TRBD1|.|TRBV4-3|TRBJ2-7
TGCGCCAGCAGCAAGACCGGGACAGGGGTGAGGGAGCAGTACTTC
CASSKTGTGVREQYF
>.|few|TRBV6-6|TRBJ1-6
TGTGCCAGCAGGCGCGGGTCAGATTCACCCCTCCACTTT
CASRRGSDSPLHF
>TRBD1|few|TRBV7-8|TRBJ1-2
TGTGCCAGCAGCTTAGCGGATTTAGAGGAACGGGAATATCCCTCACAGGGGGGCTACACCTTC
CASSLADLEEREYPSQGGYTF
>.|.|TRBV7-9|TRBJ1-5
TGTGCCAGCAGCGTAGGACAGCTCAATCAGCCCCAGCATTTT
CASSVGQLNQPQHF
>TRBD1|few|TRBV6-5|TRBJ1-1
TGTGCCAGCAGTCGGACAGGGGGCAGGACTGAAGCTTTCTTT
CASSRTGGRTEAFF
>TRBD2|.|TRBV30|TRBJ2-3
TGTGCCTGGAGTCCCGGACTAGCGGGGATGACAGATACGCAGTATTTT
CAWSPGLAGMTDTQYF
>.|few|TRBV19|TRBJ2-7
TGTGCCAGTGTGTACTCGGACAGCCACGAGCAGTACTTC
CASVYSDSHEQYF
>.|few|TRBV7-2|TRBJ2-2
TGTGCCAGCAGCTCGTCCACCGGGGAGCTGTTTTTT
CASSSSTGELFF
>TRBD1|few|TRBV6-1|TRBJ1-1
TGTGCCAGCAGCCGCGACAGGGGGCAAAATGAAGCTTTCTTT
CASSRDRGQNEAFF
>.|.|TRBV7-8|TRBJ1-2
TGTGCCAGCAGCCCCGGGATTATCTATGGCTACACCTTC
CASSPGIIYGYTF
>.|few|TRBV5-1|TRBJ1-1
TGCGCCAGCAGCCGGTCGGACATGAACACTGAAGCTTTCTTT
CASSRSDMNTEAFF
>TRBD2|.|TRBV5-1|TRBJ2-1
TGCGCCAGCAGACGTGGACTAGCGGGATCCAATGAGCAGTTCTTC
CASRRGLAGSNEQFF
>.|.|TRBV19|TRBJ2-1
TGTGCCAGCGATTCTGAGGGGGACTCCTACAATGAGCAGTTCTTC
CASDSEGDSYNEQFF
>.|few|TRBV5-6|TRBJ2-3
TGTGCCAGCAGCCAGGGACTGCAGAAAGATACGCAGTATTTT
CASSQGLQKDTQYF
>.|.|TRBV5-1|TRBJ2-5
TGCGCCAGCAGCTTGGGCCAGGGGATTTCAGGGACCCAGTACTTC
CASSLGQGISGTQYF
>TRBD1|few|TRBV7-8|TRBJ2-7
TGTGCCAGCAGCTCTACAGGGGACCGCTACGAGCAGTACTTC
CASSSTGDRYEQYF
>.|few|TRBV29-1|TRBJ1-3
TGCAGCGTCCCAGGGGTGGATGGAAACACCATATATTTT
CSVPGVDGNTIYF
>TRBD1|few|TRBV19|TRBJ1-1
TGTGCCAGTAGTATTGGGACAGATTATTTCTTT
CASSIGTDYFF
>TRBD2|many|TRBV19|TRBJ2-3
TGTGCCAGTAGTACCTCCGGGACTAGCGCAGATACGCAGTATTTT
CASSTSGTSADTQYF
>TRBD1|.|TRBV25-1|TRBJ2-1
TGTGCCAGTCGGGGACAGAGCTCCTACAATGAGCAGTTCTTC
CASRGQSSYNEQFF
>.|few|TRBV6-5|TRBJ2-1
TGTGCCAGCAGTTACTCGAGGGGGAGCTCCTACAATGAGCAGTTCTTC
CASSYSRGSSYNEQFF